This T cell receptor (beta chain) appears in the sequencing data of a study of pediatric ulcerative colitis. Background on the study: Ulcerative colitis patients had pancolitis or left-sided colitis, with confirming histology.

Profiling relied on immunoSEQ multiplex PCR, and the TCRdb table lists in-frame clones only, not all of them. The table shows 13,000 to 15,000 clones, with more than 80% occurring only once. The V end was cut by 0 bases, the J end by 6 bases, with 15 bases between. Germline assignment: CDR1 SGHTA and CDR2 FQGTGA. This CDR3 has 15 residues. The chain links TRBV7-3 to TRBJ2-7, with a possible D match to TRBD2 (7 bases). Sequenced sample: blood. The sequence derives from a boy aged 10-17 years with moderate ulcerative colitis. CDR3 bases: TGTGCCAGCAGCTTAACCGGCGGGGGCACCTCCGAGCAGTACTTC. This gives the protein CASSLTGGGTSEQYF.